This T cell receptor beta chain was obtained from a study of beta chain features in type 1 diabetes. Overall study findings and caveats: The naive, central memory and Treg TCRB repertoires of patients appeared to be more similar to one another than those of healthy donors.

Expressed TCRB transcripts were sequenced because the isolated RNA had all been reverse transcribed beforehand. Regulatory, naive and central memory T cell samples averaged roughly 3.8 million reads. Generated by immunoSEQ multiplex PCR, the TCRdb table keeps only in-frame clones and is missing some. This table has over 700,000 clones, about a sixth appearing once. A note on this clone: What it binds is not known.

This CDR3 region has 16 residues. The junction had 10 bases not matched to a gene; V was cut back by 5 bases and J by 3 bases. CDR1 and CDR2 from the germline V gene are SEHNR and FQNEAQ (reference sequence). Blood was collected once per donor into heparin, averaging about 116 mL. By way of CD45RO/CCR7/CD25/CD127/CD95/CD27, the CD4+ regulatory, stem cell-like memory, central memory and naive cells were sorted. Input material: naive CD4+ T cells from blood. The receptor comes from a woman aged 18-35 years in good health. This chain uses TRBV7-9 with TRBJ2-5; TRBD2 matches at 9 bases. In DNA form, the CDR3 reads TGTGCCAGCAGCCAAGATTGGTCTAGCGGGAAAGAGACCCAGTACTTC. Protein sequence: CASSQDWSSGKETQYF.